Detailed here is one TCR beta chain. TCRdb reprocessed the RT-PCR reads via MiXCR and lists one record per CDR3 protein. Among about 680,000 distinct CDR3 sequences, approximately 15% were seen once, and the ten largest hold 3.6%. The J segment lost 1 base and the V segment lost 7 bases, leaving 8 bases of the junction unmatched. The CDR3 totals 15 residues. The TCR comes from a female donor in good health, serving as a healthy control. Sequencing used memory CD4+ T cells from blood. The genes are TRBV12-3 or TRBV12-4 and TRBJ1-2; TRBD1 agrees at 8 bases. The CDR3, as DNA: TGTGCCAGCAATCCGGACAGGGAGATTAACTATGGCTACACCTTC. Residues: CASNPDREINYGYTF.